One and the same sample provided the 6 T cell receptor beta chains below, sequenced in a study of T cells after posttransplantation cyclophosphamide. Clones were read by immunoSEQ multiplex PCR, and TCRdb kept only the in-frame ones, dropping some. Counted here are about 14,000 clones, about four fifths occurring once; the ten biggest clones make up 1% to 1.5%. Material for sequencing was memory CD4+ T cells sorted from PBMCs. The receptors were sampled from a middle-aged man.

The chain has TRBV7-8 and TRBJ2-2, with a tentative D call TRBD2 (6 bases). Trimming removed 8 bases at V and 0 bases at J, with 25 bases between. Germline assignment: CDR1 SGHVS and CDR2 FQNEAQ. This CDR3 spans 19 amino acids. The CDR3 protein is CASQRSRWDSGTNTGELFF. The DNA of the CDR3 is TGTGCCAGCCAGCGGAGTCGGTGGGATAGCGGAACGAACACCGGGGAGCTGTTTTTT.

V is TRBV5-1 and J is TRBJ1-1, with 8 nucleotides matching TRBD1. The CDR3 loop spans 14 amino acids. Looked up from germline, CDR1 is SGHRS and CDR2 is YFSETQ. The V segment lost 7 bases and the J segment 1 base; nucleotides outside the gene matches: 6. The CDR3: CASASQGANTEAFF. CDR3 DNA: TGCGCCAGCGCCAGCCAGGGGGCGAACACTGAAGCTTTCTTT.

The table lists this clone with a count of one. Other DNA sequences in the same sample also yield this CDR3. The chain couples TRBV18 to TRBJ2-7, with 9 bases lining up with TRBD1. CDR3 length: 14 residues. V was pared by 4 bases and J by 3 bases, with 4 bases of the junction left unmatched. Germline CDR1 KGHSH, CDR2 LQKENI. The CDR3 DNA follows: TGTGCCAGCTCACGAGACAGGGGGAGCTACGAGCAGTACTTC. Protein product: CASSRDRGSYEQYF.

The V call is TRBV29-1, the J call TRBJ1-1; TRBD1 matches 10 bases. The CDR3 covers 12 residues. Per the germline V gene, CDR1 is SQVTM and CDR2 is ANQGSEA. The trim removed 7 bases at V and 7 bases at J, leaving 6 bases unmatched. The CDR3 sequence is CSGGTGDFEAFF. The CDR3 DNA follows: TGCAGCGGGGGGACAGGGGATTTTGAAGCTTTCTTT.

The rearrangement joins TRBV7-9 to TRBJ2-7; TRBD2 agrees at 8 bases. Germline assignment: CDR1 SEHNR and CDR2 FQNEAQ (reference sequence). With 5 bases clipped from V and 2 bases from J, the junction kept 11 bases outside the gene matches. This CDR3 contains 16 residues. CDR3 DNA: TGTGCCAGCAGCCCACCTAGCGGGCTATTTCCCTACGAGCAGTACTTC. Translating gives CASSPPSGLFPYEQYF.

The sample holds a few counts of this clone. This sequence joins TRBV7-8 and TRBJ1-1; D gene uncertain. The germline CDR1 and CDR2 sequences are SGHVS and FQNEAQ. V was shortened by 4 bases and J by 3 bases, with 9 bases between the two germline ends. The CDR3 extends over 13 amino acids. The CDR3 nucleotides are TGTGCCAGCAGCTCCACGAGGGACACTGAAGCTTTCTTT. Translating it yields CASSSTRDTEAFF.